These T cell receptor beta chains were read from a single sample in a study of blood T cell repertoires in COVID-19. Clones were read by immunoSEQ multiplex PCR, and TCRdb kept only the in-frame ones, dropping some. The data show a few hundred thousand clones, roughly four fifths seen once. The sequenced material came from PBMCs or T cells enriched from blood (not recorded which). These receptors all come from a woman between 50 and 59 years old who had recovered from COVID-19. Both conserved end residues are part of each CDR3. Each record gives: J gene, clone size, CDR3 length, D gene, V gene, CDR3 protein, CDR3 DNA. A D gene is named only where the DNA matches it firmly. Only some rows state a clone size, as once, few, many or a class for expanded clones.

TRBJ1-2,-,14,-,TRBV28,CASSQGGGSMGYTF,TGTGCCAGCAGTCAAGGGGGTGGCTCTATGGGCTACACCTTC
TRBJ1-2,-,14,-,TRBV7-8,CASSLVTASYGYTF,TGTGCCAGCAGCTTAGTGACAGCGAGCTATGGCTACACCTTC
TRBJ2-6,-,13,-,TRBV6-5,CASAGSGANVLTF,TGTGCCAGCGCGGGCTCTGGGGCCAACGTCCTGACTTTC
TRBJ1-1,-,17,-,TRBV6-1,CASSEIPGRGTNTEAFF,TGTGCCAGCAGTGAAATCCCGGGCAGGGGCACGAACACTGAAGCTTTCTTT
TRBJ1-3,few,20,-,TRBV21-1,CASSKALEGQTFDSGNTIYF,TGTGCCAGCAGCAAAGCGCTTGAGGGACAGACTTTCGACTCTGGAAACACCATATATTTT
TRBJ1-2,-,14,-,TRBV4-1,CASSPGGELYGYTF,TGCGCCAGCAGCCCTGGGGGCGAACTCTATGGCTACACCTTC
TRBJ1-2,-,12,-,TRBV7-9,CASSSRGYGYTF,TGTGCCAGCAGCTCCCGGGGGTATGGCTACACCTTC
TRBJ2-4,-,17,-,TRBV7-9,CASSPKNAGQQKNIQYF,TGTGCCAGCAGCCCTAAGAACGCGGGACAGCAAAAAAACATTCAGTACTTC
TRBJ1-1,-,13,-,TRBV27,CASSLYRQTEAFF,TGTGCCAGCAGTTTGTATCGACAGACTGAAGCTTTCTTT
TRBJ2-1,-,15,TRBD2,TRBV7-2,CASSSERGGLSEQFF,TGTGCCAGCAGCTCAGAGCGGGGGGGCCTAAGTGAGCAGTTCTTC
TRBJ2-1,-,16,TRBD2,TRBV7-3,CASSLGTSGVNNEQFF,TGTGCCAGCAGCTTAGGGACTAGCGGGGTAAACAATGAGCAGTTCTTC
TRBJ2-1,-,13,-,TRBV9,CASSPTGTVEQFF,TGTGCCAGCAGCCCTACAGGGACCGTTGAGCAGTTCTTC
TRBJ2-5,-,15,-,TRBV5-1,CASSLAFGSGETQYF,TGCGCCAGCAGCTTGGCCTTTGGGTCGGGGGAGACCCAGTACTTC
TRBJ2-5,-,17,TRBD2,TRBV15,CATSPTGLAGGRETQYF,TGTGCCACCAGCCCTACGGGGCTAGCGGGGGGGCGGGAGACCCAGTACTTC
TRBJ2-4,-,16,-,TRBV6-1,CASSEGGRGLQNIQYF,TGTGCCAGCAGTGAAGGGGGACGGGGACTCCAAAACATTCAGTACTTC
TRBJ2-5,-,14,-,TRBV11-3,CASSSKANQETQYF,TGTGCCAGCAGCTCTAAAGCGAATCAAGAGACCCAGTACTTC
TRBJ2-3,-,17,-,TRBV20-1,CSASDDLRGTSTDTQYF,TGCAGTGCTAGTGACGATCTCCGGGGGACTAGCACAGATACGCAGTATTTT
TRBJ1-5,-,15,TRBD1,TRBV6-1,CASSEGQGVSQPQHF,TGTGCCAGCAGTGAAGGACAGGGGGTTAGTCAGCCCCAGCATTTT
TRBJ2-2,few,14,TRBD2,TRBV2,CASTRTSGAGELFF,TGTGCCAGCACGCGGACTAGCGGGGCCGGGGAGCTGTTTTTT
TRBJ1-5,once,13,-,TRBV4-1,CASSQESNQPQHF,TGCGCCAGCAGCCAGGAGAGCAATCAGCCCCAGCATTTT
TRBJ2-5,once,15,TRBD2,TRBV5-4,CASSQKTSGAETQYF,TGTGCCAGCAGCCAAAAGACTAGCGGCGCGGAGACCCAGTACTTC
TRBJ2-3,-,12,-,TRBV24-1,CATSDKGDTQYF,TGTGCCACCAGTGATAAGGGGGATACGCAGTATTTT
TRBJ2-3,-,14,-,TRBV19,CASSRTAATDTQYF,TGTGCCAGTAGTAGGACAGCAGCCACAGATACGCAGTATTTT
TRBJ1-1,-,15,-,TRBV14,CASSLRRDVNTEAFF,TGTGCCAGCAGCCTAAGGAGGGACGTAAACACTGAAGCTTTCTTT
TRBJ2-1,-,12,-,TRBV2,CASKGGLREQFF,TGTGCCAGCAAGGGGGGACTACGGGAGCAGTTCTTC
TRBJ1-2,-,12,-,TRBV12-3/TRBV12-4,CASGQYERGYTF,TGTGCCAGCGGTCAGTACGAACGTGGCTACACCTTC
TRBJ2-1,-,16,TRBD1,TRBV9,CASSVAQGVGANEQFF,TGTGCCAGCAGCGTAGCTCAGGGGGTCGGGGCCAATGAGCAGTTCTTC
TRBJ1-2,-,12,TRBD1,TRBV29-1,CSVGQGRNGYTF,TGCAGCGTTGGACAGGGGCGGAATGGCTACACCTTC
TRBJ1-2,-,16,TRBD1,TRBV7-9,CASSLPRGTVDYGYTF,TGTGCCAGCAGCTTACCCCGCGGGACAGTAGACTATGGCTACACCTTC
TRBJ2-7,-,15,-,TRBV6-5,CASSYSMEVTYEQYF,TGTGCCAGCAGTTACTCGATGGAGGTAACCTACGAGCAGTACTTC
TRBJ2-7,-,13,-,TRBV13,CASRLGFSYEQYF,TGTGCCAGCAGGCTCGGGTTCTCCTACGAGCAGTACTTC
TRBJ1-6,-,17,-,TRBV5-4,CASSLEGRNTLNSPLHF,TGTGCCAGCAGCTTGGAAGGGAGAAACACCCTCAATTCACCCCTCCACTTT
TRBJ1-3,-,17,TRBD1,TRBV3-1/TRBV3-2,CASSQRSPGGVGNTIYF,TGTGCCAGCAGCCAACGATCCCCAGGGGGCGTAGGAAACACCATATATTTT
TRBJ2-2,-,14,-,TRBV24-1,CATSDARSGGELFF,TGTGCCACCAGTGACGCCAGGTCCGGCGGGGAGCTGTTTTTT
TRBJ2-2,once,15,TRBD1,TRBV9,CASSGTGTETGELFF,TGTGCCAGCAGCGGTACCGGGACAGAAACCGGGGAGCTGTTTTTT
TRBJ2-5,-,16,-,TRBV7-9,CASSPWLPQGKETQYF,TGTGCCAGCAGCCCCTGGCTCCCCCAGGGAAAAGAGACCCAGTACTTC
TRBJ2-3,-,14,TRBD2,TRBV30,CAWSGGRGWNTQYF,TGTGCCTGGAGTGGCGGGAGAGGCTGGAATACGCAGTATTTT
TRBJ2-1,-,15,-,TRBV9,CASSVSGEVYNEQFF,TGTGCCAGCAGCGTCTCTGGTGAGGTCTACAATGAGCAGTTCTTC
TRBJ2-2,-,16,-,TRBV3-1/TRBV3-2,CASSQVAGPNTGELFF,TGTGCCAGCAGCCAAGTGGCGGGACCTAACACCGGGGAGCTGTTTTTT
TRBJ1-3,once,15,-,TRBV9,CASSKGQSSGNTIYF,TGTGCCAGCAGCAAAGGACAGAGCTCTGGAAACACCATATATTTT
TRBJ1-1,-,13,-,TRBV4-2,CASSQVSTEGAFF,TGTGCCAGCAGCCAAGTGTCGACCGAGGGAGCTTTCTTT
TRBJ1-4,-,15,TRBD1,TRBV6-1,CASSETSGQREKLFF,TGTGCCAGCAGTGAAACCTCGGGACAGCGAGAAAAACTGTTTTTT
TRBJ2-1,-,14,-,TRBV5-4,CASRDSSSYNEQFF,TGTGCCAGCAGGGACAGTAGCTCCTACAATGAGCAGTTCTTC
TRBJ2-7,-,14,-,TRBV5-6,CASSDWDNDYEQYF,TGTGCCAGCAGCGACTGGGACAACGACTACGAGCAGTACTTC